The subject of this entry is one T cell receptor beta chain. Its antigen is unidentified. The CDR3 sequence is 19 residues long. Unmatched junction bases numbered 16, after V lost 11 bases and J lost 3 bases. It was with unique molecular identifiers that the TCRbeta library was prepared. TCRdb reprocessed the PCR reads via MiXCR and lists one record per CDR3 protein. Of around 190,000 distinct CDR3 sequences in the sample, approximately 6.9% were seen once. The data were taken from a study of T-cell reconstitution after alpha-beta-depleted transplantation in children. Study outcomes and limitations: Reportedly, roughly two months post-transplant, alpha-beta T cells arose from several hundred expanded graft clones.

The starting material was PBMCs, obtained before TCRalphabeta/CD19-depleted stem cell transplant. This TCR derives from a boy younger than 10 with acute lymphoblastic leukemia, due to receive a stem cell transplant. This rearrangement joins TRBV12-3 or TRBV12-4 to TRBJ2-1; TRBD2 matches at 16 bases. The CDR3 sequence: CALSLAGTSGGAGYNEQFF. The CDR3 DNA reads as TGTGCCCTCAGTTTAGCCGGGACTAGCGGGGGGGCCGGCTACAATGAGCAGTTCTTC.